The 5 T cell receptor beta chains below were found in one sample sequenced in a study of blood T cell repertoires in COVID-19. The assay was immunoSEQ multiplex PCR, and TCRdb's table has in-frame clones only and misses some. Of roughly 250,000 clones in the sample, 70% to 85% were seen once. The sequenced material came from peripheral blood. The receptors here all came from a woman of 80 years or more with active or convalescent COVID-19.

This clone was seen a few times. CDR3 bases: TGCGCCAGCAGCCCGCCCGGGACAGGCTCCACCGGGGAGCTGTTTTTT. It codes for CASSPPGTGSTGELFF. The chain joins TRBV5-1 to TRBJ2-2, with 8 bases lining up with TRBD1. The CDR3 contains 16 residues. Germline V gene data show CDR1 as SGHRS and CDR2 as YFSETQ. With V trimmed by 4 bases and J by 4 bases, 9 bases remained unmatched.

This clone showed up just a few times. The chain is built from TRBV4-2 and TRBJ1-6; no reliable D call. Germline CDR1 reads LGHNA; CDR2 reads YNFKEQ. This CDR3 spans 15 amino acids. V lost 3 bases to trimming and J lost 6 bases, with 12 bases between them. The CDR3 region is CASSHARGANSPLHF. The CDR3 DNA reads TGTGCCAGCAGCCATGCTCGGGGTGCTAATTCACCCCTCCACTTT.

This clone was detected only once. The chain uses TRBV6-5 and TRBJ2-7; TRBD1 matches at 7 bases. Germline V lookup: CDR1 MNHEY, CDR2 SVGAGI. The ends lost 6 bases at V and 2 bases at J; junction bases unmatched: 4. The CDR3 is 13 residues long. The CDR3 sequence: CASSLTGPYEQYF. CDR3 nucleotide sequence: TGTGCCAGCAGCCTGACAGGGCCCTACGAGCAGTACTTC.

The chain joins TRBV5-1 to TRBJ2-3; D ambiguous. CDR1 is SGHRS and CDR2 is YFSETQ in the germline V gene. V lost 0 bases and J lost 3, with 11 bases in between. This CDR3 comprises 15 residues. The CDR3: CASSLEVASTDTQYF. CDR3 bases: TGCGCCAGCAGCTTGGAGGTGGCTAGTACAGATACGCAGTATTTT.

This chain joins TRBV6-6 and TRBJ1-1; D is undetermined. Per germline, CDR1 MNHNY and CDR2 SVGAGI (reference sequence). The CDR3 is made up of 16 amino acids. With 6 bases removed from V and 5 bases from J, the gap between germline ends came to 22 bases. CDR3 sequence (DNA): TGTGCCAGCAGCCCCTCCGCCGGGGAGGGAAGTACTGAAGCTTTCTTT. Its protein product is CASSPSAGEGSTEAFF.